The 2 T cell receptor beta chains in this list originate from one sample, sequenced in a study of vaccination and CD4 T cells after COVID-19. Sequencing of the DNA from cultured CD4+ T cells was carried out with the Oncomine TCR Beta short-read assay. TCRdb processed the PCR reads anew with MiXCR; each CDR3 protein has one entry. The repertoire holds under 25,000 distinct CDR3 sequences, around 52% seen once, with more than 6.5% in the top ten. For these TCRs, the target antigens are not known. Treatment reported: approximately 11-day PBMC culture with coronavirus spike peptide pools or control peptides (ViraFEST assay). The sequenced material came from CD4+ T cells from blood, cultured in vitro. Source of these receptors: a human donor who had recovered from COVID-19.

The chain employs TRBV30 and TRBJ2-5; the match to TRBD1 covers 7 bases. The trim removed 4 bases at V and 2 bases at J, leaving 7 bases unmatched. The germline V gene has CDR1 GTSNPN and CDR2 SVGIG (reference sequence). The CDR3 extends over 14 amino acids. CDR3 DNA sequence: TGTGCCTGGACTCTTAAGGGACAGCAAGAGACCCAGTACTTC. It codes for CAWTLKGQQETQYF.

The chain links TRBV12-5 to TRBJ1-2; D ambiguous. This CDR3 is built from 16 residues. V lost 6 bases and J lost 6, with 23 bases in between. Looked up from germline, CDR1 is LGHNT and CDR2 is FRNRAP. CDR3 residues: CASGVGIGGNDNGYTF. The DNA for the CDR3 is TGTGCTAGTGGCGTCGGGATAGGCGGTAACGATAATGGCTACACCTTC.